This T cell receptor beta chain is from a study of T cell responses to AZD1222 COVID-19 vaccine. TCRdb's table, derived via immunoSEQ multiplex PCR, lists solely in-frame clones and lacks some. The sample shows some 140,000 clones, about 88% of them seen only once. Points on this clone: The antigen remains undetermined.

Broader study findings: Donors were mostly white British, more females; clonal diversity possibly underestimated. Every sample of the repertoires postdated the peak T cell response. Close to half of spike-specific TCRs reportedly recognize unmutated variant regions. Spike-specific TCR repertoires showed rising breadth and depth after two AZD1222 doses.

From germline, CDR1 is KGHSH and CDR2 LQKENI. This CDR3 is built from 14 residues. The V end was cut by 3 bases, the J end by 7 bases, with 10 bases between. The chain links TRBV18 to TRBJ1-6, with D perhaps matching TRBD1 (5 bases). Material: peripheral blood, obtained on day 0 of AZD1222 vaccination. The source of this sequence is an adult in good health. The CDR3 region is CASSPLGDNSPLHF. The CDR3 nucleotides are TGTGCCAGCTCACCCCTCGGGGACAATTCACCCCTCCACTTT.